This T cell receptor (beta chain) appears in the sequencing data of a study of T cells in Graves' hyperthyroidism and ophthalmopathy. Notes on the study in general: Researchers report that a 13 V-J model separated ophthalmopathy from stable hyperthyroidism. Expanded thyroid clonotypes (above 0.001) were mostly also found in blood.

Trimming pared 8 bases from V and 0 bases from J, leaving 19 bases between. CDR3 size: 15 residues. CDR1 SQVTM and CDR2 ANQGSEA come from the germline V gene. Lactation, pregnancy, other autoimmune disease or uncontrolled infection led to exclusion of patients. Orbital computed tomography, thyroid ultrasound, serum thyroxine and TRAb, and clinical symptoms together informed the diagnoses. With regard to this clonotype: The antigen remains undetermined.

TCR beta CDR3 region amplification was performed from RNA transcripts. The HTBI primer set was used in a first-round RT-PCR of the TCR CDR3. TCRdb independently ran MiXCR on the multiplex PCR reads; one entry per CDR3 protein. Found here are hundreds of thousands of distinct CDR3 sequences, about 45% of them singletons; the top ten hold about 7.9%. The V call is TRBV29-1, the J call TRBJ1-1, with a weak D call TRBD1 (6 bases). This clonotype was sampled from a woman younger than 30 with Graves' hyperthyroidism. The sequenced material came from peripheral blood or thyroid tissue (not recorded which). The CDR3 protein is CSILGGGAVNTEAFF. The CDR3, as DNA: TGCAGCATACTCGGGGGGGGCGCAGTGAACACTGAAGCTTTCTTT.